The next 5 T cell receptor beta chains were all read from a single sample in a study of Graves' ophthalmopathy and Graves' hyperthyroidism (dated by TCRdb to the late 2010s). Instrument on record: Illumina HiSeq 2000. For repertoire sequencing, TCR beta CDR3 regions were amplified from RNA transcripts. HTBI primers and the Qiagen OneStep RT-PCR kit were used in a first-round RT-PCR, which was followed by a second-round multiplex PCR, size selection and purification. The public sequencing data were trimmed at Q25 with fastp and processed into clonotypes with MiXCR by TCRdb, which kept only in-frame beta chains. Rows with a matching CDR3 protein are joined into one entry that keeps the most common DNA and genes. The sample records 680,000 or so distinct CDR3 sequences, 22% of which are singletons. The biggest ten clones account for around 6.5% of the sample. Sequenced sample: peripheral blood. The source is a woman younger than 30 with stable Graves' hyperthyroidism. Some clones in this sample may be carry-over from other donors' samples. Donor details come from another sample of the same person, matched by shared clones.

This clonotype was picked up many times. The chain employs TRBV15 and TRBJ1-1, with D maybe TRBD1 (6 bases). The CDR3 has 13 amino acids. The germline V gene has CDR1 LNHNV and CDR2 YYDKDF (reference sequence). Trimming took 5 bases from V and 6 from J, leaving 13 bases between them. This chain's CDR3 is CATSEGVRAEAFF. CDR3 nucleotides: TGTGCCACCAGCGAGGGGGTGAGAGCTGAAGCTTTCTTT.

The V and J genes are TRBV5-1 and TRBJ2-7; 14 nucleotides align to TRBD2. Looked up from germline, CDR1 is SGHRS and CDR2 is YFSETQ. Trimming at V came to 4 bases and at J to 3 bases, leaving 6 bases not matched to a gene. The CDR3 is 16 amino acids. The CDR3 region has the DNA TGCGCCAGCAGCGAGGGACTAGCGGGGGCCGGCTACGAGCAGTACTTC. Amino acids: CASSEGLAGAGYEQYF. The whole variable domain, filled in from reference TRBV5-1 and TRBJ2-7, reads KAGVTQTPRYLIKTRGQQVTLSCSPISGHRSVSWYQQTPGQGLQFLFEYFSETQRNKGNFPGRFSGRQFSNSRSEMNVSTLELGDSALYLCASSEGLAGAGYEQYFGPGTRLTVT.

The genes are TRBV12-3 or TRBV12-4 and TRBJ2-2; 7 bases are a match to TRBD1. The CDR3 spans 15 residues. V shed 6 bases, J shed 4 bases, and the junction held 8 bases outside the gene matches. Here the CDR3 reads CASRVERDSTGELFF. CDR3 bases: TGTGCCAGCAGAGTAGAAAGGGACAGCACCGGGGAGCTGTTTTTT.

This clonotype was observed at least ten times. V is TRBV9 and J is TRBJ1-1; D gene uncertain. CDR1 SGDLS and CDR2 YYNGEE come from the germline V gene. Between the trimmed V and J ends, which lost 3 bases and 1 base, there was a span of 13 bases. CDR3 length: 15 residues. CDR3 loop: CASSAPPPRNTEAFF. DNA for the CDR3: TGTGCCAGCAGCGCTCCCCCACCCCGGAACACTGAAGCTTTCTTT.

The chain combines TRBV5-1 with TRBJ1-1, with D hard to call. There are 14 residues in the CDR3. The germline gives CDR1 SGHRS, CDR2 YFSETQ. Trimming took off 0 bases at V and 2 bases at J, with 8 bases between the two ends. DNA for the CDR3: TGCGCCAGCAGCTTGGAGACACCTAACACTGAAGCTTTCTTT. Protein sequence: CASSLETPNTEAFF.